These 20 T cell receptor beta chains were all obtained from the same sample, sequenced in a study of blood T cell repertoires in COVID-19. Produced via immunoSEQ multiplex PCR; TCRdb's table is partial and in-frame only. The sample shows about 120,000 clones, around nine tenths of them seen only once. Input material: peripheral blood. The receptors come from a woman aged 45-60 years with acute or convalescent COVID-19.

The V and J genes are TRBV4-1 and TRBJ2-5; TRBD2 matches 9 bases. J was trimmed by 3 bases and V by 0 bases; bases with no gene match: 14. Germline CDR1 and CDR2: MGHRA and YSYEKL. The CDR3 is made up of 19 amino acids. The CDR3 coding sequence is TGCGCCAGCAGCCAAGATTTGGCTAGCGGGGATTTGAGGGAAGAGACCCAGTACTTC. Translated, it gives CASSQDLASGDLREETQYF.

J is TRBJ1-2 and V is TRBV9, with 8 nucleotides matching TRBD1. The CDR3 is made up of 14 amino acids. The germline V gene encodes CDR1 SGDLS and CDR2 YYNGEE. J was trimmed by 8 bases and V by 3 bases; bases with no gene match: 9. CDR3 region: CASSGSGGRWGYTF. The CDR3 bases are TGTGCCAGCAGCGGTTCAGGGGGCCGATGGGGCTACACCTTC.

The CDR3 sequence is CASSSPGQGSYEQYF. In DNA form, the CDR3 reads TGTGCCAGCAGTAGCCCTGGACAGGGGTCCTACGAGCAGTACTTC. The chain couples TRBV27 to TRBJ2-7; 9 bases match TRBD1. After removal of 5 bases from V and 1 base from J, the junction contained 6 bases not matched to a gene. Germline values: CDR1 MNHEY, CDR2 SMNVEV (reference sequence). The CDR3 has 15 amino acids.

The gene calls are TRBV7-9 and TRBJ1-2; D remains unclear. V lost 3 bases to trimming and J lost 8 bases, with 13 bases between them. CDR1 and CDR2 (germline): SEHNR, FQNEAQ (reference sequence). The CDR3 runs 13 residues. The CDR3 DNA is TGTGCCAGCAGCTTCCCCATGGCGCGGGGCTACACCTTC. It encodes CASSFPMARGYTF.

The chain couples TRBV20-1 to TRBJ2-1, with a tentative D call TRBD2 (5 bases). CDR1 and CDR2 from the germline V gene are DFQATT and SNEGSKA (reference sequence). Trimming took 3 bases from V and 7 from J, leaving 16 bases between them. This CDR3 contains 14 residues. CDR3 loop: CSASYLADINEQFF. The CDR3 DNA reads TGCAGTGCTAGTTACCTAGCAGATATTAATGAGCAGTTCTTC.

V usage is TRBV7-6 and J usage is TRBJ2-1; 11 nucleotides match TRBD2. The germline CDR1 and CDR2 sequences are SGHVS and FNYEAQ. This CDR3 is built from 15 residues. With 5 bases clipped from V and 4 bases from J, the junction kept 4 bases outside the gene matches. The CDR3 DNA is TGTGCCAGCAGCCCTCGGACTAGCGGGTACAATGAGCAGTTCTTC. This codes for CASSPRTSGYNEQFF.

CDR3 in amino acids: CASSVQWVTEAFF. CDR3 bases: TGTGCCAGTAGTGTACAGTGGGTCACTGAAGCTTTCTTT. The chain carries TRBV19 and TRBJ1-1; D is uncertain. V lost 5 bases and J 4 bases, leaving 11 bases between the germline ends. Per the germline V gene, CDR1 is LNHDA and CDR2 is SQIVND (reference sequence). The length of the CDR3 is 13 residues.

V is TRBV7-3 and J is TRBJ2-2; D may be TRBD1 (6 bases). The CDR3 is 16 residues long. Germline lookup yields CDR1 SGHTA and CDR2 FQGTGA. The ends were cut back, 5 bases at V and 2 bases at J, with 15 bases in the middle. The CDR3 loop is CASSPRQDFNTGELFF. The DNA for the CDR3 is TGTGCCAGCAGCCCCCGACAGGACTTTAACACCGGGGAGCTGTTTTTT. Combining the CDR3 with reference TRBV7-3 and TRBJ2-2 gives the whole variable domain GAGVSQTPSNKVTEKGKYVELRCDPISGHTALYWYRQSLGQGPEFLIYFQGTGAADDSGLPNDRFFAVRPEGSVSTLKIQRTERGDSAVYLCASSPRQDFNTGELFFGEGSRLTVL.

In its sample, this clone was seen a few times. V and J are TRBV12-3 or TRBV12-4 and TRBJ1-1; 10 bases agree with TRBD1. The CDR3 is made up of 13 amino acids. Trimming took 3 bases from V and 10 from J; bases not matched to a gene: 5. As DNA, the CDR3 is TGTGCCAGCAGTTTTGTTGGACAGGGGGGAGCTTTCTTT. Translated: CASSFVGQGGAFF.

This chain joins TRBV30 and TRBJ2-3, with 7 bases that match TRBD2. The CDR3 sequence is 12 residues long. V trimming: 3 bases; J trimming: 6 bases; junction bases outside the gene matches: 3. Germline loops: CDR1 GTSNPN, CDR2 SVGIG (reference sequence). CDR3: CAWSRGGDTQYF. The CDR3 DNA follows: TGTGCCTGGAGCCGGGGAGGGGATACGCAGTATTTT.

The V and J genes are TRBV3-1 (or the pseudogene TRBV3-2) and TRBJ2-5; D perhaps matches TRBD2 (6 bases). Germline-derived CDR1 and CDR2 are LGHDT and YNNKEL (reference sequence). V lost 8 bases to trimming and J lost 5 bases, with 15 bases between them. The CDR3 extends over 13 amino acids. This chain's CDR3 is CASSAEGPETQYF. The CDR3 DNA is TGTGCCAGCTCTGCGGAGGGCCCCGAGACCCAGTACTTC.

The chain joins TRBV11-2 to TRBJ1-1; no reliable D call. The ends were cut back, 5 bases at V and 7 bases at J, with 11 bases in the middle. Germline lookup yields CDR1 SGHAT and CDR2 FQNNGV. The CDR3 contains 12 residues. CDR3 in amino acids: CASSPVRVEAFF. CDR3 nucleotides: TGTGCCAGCAGCCCGGTTCGGGTTGAAGCTTTCTTT.

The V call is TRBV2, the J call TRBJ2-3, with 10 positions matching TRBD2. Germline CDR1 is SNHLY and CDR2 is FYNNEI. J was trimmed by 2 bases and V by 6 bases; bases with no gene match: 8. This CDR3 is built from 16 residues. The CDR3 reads CASRERTSGVTDTQYF. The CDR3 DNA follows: TGTGCCAGCAGAGAACGGACTAGCGGAGTCACAGATACGCAGTATTTT.

In DNA form, the CDR3 reads TGTGCCAGCAGCTCGCGGGGCTACGAGCAGTACTTC. Translation: CASSSRGYEQYF. The chain couples TRBV11-3 to TRBJ2-7, with D perhaps matching TRBD2 (6 bases). CDR3 length: 12 residues. Trimming removed 4 bases at V and 3 bases at J, with 7 bases between. The germline V gene encodes CDR1 SGHNT and CDR2 YENEEA. Variable domain in full (rest from reference TRBV11-3 and TRBJ2-7): EAGVVQSPRYKIIEKKQPVAFWCNPISGHNTLYWYLQNLGQGPELLIRYENEEAVDDSQLPKDRFSAERLKGVDSTLKIQPAELGDSAVYLCASSSRGYEQYFGPGTRLTVT.

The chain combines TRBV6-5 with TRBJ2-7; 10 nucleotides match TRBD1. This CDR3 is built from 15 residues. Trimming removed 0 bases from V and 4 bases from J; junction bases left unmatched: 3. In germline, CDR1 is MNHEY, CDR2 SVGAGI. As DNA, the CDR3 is TGTGCCAGCAGTTACTCGGGACAGGGGACATACGAGCAGTACTTC. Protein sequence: CASSYSGQGTYEQYF.

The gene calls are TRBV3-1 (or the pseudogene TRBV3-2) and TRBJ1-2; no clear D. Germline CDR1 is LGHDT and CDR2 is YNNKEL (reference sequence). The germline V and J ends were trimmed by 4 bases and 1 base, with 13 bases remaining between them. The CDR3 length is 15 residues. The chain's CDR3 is CASSRGGLVNYGYTF. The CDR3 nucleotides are TGTGCCAGCAGCCGCGGAGGGCTAGTTAACTATGGCTACACCTTC.

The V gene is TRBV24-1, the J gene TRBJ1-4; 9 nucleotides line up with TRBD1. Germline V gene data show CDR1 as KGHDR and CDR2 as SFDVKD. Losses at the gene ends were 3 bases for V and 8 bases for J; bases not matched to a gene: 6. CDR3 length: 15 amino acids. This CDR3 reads CATSDPGQGREKLFF. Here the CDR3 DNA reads TGTGCCACCAGTGATCCGGGACAGGGTCGAGAAAAACTGTTTTTT.

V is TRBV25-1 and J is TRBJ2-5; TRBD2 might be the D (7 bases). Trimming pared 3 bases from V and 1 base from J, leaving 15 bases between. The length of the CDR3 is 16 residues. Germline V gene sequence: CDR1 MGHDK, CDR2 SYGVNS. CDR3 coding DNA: TGTGCCAGCAGTGACCTACCTGGGGGGGCCCAAGAGACCCAGTACTTC. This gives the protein CASSDLPGGAQETQYF.

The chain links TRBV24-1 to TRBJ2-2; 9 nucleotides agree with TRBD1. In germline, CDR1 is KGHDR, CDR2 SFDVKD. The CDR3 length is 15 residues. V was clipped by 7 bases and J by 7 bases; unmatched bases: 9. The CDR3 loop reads CATRQTGGLDGELFF. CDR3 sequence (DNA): TGTGCCACCAGACAAACAGGGGGCCTTGACGGGGAGCTGTTTTTT.

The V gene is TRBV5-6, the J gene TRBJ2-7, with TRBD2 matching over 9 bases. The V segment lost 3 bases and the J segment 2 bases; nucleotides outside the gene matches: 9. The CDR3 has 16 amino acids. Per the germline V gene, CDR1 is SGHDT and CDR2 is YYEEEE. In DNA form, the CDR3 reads TGTGCCAGCAGCTCCGGGACTAGCCTTTACACCTACGAGCAGTACTTC. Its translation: CASSSGTSLYTYEQYF.